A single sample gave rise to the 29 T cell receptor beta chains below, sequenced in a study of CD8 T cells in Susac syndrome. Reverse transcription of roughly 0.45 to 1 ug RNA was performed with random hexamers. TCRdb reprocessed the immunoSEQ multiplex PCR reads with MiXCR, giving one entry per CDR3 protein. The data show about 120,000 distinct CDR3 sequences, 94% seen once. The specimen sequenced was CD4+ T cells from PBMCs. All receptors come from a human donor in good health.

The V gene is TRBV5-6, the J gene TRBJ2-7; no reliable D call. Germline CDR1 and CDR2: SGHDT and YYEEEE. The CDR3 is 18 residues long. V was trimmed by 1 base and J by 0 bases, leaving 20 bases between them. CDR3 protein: CASSLTSYRALLSYEQYF. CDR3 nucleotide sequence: TGTGCCAGCAGCTTGACATCCTACCGGGCCTTACTCTCCTACGAGCAGTACTTC.

CDR3: CAAVPGGADQPQHF. CDR3 coding DNA: TGTGCCGCGGTCCCAGGGGGGGCCGATCAGCCCCAGCATTTT. This chain uses TRBV30 with TRBJ1-5, with 7 bases that match TRBD1. CDR3 length equals 14 residues. The junction had 12 bases not matched to a gene; V was cut back by 8 bases and J by 5 bases. CDR1 is GTSNPN, CDR2 SVGIG, per germline (reference sequence).

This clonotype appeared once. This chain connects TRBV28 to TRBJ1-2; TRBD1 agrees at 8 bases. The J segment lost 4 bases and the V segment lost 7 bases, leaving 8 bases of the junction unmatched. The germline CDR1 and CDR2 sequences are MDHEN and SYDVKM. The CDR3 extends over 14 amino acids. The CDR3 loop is CASTEQGVGYGYTF. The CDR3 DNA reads TGTGCCAGCACCGAACAGGGGGTCGGCTATGGCTACACCTTC.

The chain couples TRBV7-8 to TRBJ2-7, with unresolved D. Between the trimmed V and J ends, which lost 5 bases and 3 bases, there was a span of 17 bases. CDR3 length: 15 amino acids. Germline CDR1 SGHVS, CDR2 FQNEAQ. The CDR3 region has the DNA TGTGCCAGCAGCCCTTTAACAACCTTGGGCTACGAGCAGTACTTC. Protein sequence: CASSPLTTLGYEQYF.

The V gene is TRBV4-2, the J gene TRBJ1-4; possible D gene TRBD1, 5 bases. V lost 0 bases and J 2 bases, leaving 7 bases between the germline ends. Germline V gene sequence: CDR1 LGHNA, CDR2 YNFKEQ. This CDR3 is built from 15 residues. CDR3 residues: CASSQDQGTNEKLFF. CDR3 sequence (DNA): TGTGCCAGCAGCCAAGACCAGGGCACTAATGAAAAACTGTTTTTT.

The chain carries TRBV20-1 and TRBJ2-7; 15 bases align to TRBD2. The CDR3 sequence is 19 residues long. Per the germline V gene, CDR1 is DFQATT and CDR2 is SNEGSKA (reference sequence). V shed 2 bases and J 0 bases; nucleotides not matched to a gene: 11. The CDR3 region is CSARRSRTSGRAPSYEQYF. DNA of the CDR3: TGCAGTGCTAGACGATCGAGGACTAGCGGGAGGGCCCCCTCCTACGAGCAGTACTTC.

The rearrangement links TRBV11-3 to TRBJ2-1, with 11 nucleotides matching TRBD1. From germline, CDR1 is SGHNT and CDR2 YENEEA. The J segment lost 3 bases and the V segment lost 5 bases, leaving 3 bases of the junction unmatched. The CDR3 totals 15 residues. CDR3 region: CASSPGQGVYNEQFF. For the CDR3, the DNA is TGTGCCAGCAGCCCGGGACAGGGGGTCTACAATGAGCAGTTCTTC.

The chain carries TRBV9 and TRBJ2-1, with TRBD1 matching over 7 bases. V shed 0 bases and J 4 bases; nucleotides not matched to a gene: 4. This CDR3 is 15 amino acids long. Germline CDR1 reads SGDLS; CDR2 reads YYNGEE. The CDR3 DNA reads TGTGCCAGCAGCGTAGGGGACAGAAATTACAATGAGCAGTTCTTC. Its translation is CASSVGDRNYNEQFF.

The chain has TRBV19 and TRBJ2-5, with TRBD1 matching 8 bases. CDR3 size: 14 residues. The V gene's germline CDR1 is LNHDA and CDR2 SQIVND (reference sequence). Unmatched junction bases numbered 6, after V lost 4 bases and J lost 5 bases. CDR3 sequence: CASSTGTGSETQYF. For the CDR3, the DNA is TGTGCCAGTAGTACGGGGACAGGCTCCGAGACCCAGTACTTC.

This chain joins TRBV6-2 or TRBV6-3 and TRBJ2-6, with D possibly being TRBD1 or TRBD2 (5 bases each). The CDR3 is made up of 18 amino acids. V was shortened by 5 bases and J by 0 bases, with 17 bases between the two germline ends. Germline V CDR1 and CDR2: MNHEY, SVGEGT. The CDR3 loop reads CASSLPPGRSSGANVLTF. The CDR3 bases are TGTGCCAGCAGTCTCCCACCGGGACGCTCCTCTGGGGCCAACGTCCTGACTTTC.

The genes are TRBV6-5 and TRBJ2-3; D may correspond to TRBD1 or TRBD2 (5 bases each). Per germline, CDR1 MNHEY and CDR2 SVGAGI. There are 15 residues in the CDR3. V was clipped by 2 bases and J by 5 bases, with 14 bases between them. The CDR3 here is CASSYIGDRGDTQYF. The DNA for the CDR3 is TGTGCCAGCAGTTACATCGGGGACCGAGGAGATACGCAGTATTTT.

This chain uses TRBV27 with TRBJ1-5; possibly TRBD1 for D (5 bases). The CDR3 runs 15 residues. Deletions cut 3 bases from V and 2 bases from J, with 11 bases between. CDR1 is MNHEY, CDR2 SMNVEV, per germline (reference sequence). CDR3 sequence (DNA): TGTGCCAGCAGTTTGCGGGGCGTTGGCAATCAGCCCCAGCATTTT. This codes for CASSLRGVGNQPQHF.

CDR3 sequence: CASNLLTSGNEQFF. CDR3 DNA: TGTGCCAGCAACCTATTGACTAGCGGGAATGAGCAGTTCTTC. This chain joins TRBV2 and TRBJ2-1; 10 bases fit TRBD2. From germline, CDR1 is SNHLY and CDR2 FYNNEI. The CDR3 totals 14 residues. The ends lost 7 bases at V and 7 bases at J; junction bases unmatched: 7.

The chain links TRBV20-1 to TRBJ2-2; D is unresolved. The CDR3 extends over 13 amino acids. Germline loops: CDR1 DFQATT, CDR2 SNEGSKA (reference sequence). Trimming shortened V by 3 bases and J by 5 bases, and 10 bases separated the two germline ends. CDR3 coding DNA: TGCAGTGCTAGGGGTACCGAGACCGGGGAGCTGTTTTTT. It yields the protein CSARGTETGELFF.

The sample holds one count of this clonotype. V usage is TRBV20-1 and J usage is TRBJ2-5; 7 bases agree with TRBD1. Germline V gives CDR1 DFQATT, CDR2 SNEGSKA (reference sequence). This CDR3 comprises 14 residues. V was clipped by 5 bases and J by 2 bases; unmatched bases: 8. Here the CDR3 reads CSAPVPGQQETQYF. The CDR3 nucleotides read TGCAGTGCTCCTGTCCCGGGACAGCAAGAGACCCAGTACTTC.

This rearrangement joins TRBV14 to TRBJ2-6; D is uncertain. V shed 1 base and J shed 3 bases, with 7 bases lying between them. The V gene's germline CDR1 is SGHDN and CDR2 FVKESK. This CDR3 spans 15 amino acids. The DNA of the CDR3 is TGTGCCAGCAGCCAAGCTCTCGGTGGGGCCAACGTCCTGACTTTC. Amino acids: CASSQALGGANVLTF.

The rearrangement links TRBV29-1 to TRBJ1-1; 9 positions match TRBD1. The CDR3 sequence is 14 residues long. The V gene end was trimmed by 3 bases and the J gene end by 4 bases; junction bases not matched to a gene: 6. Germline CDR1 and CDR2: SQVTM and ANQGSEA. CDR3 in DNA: TGCAGCGTTGACGTCTCGGGACAGGGCACTGAAGCTTTCTTT. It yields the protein CSVDVSGQGTEAFF.

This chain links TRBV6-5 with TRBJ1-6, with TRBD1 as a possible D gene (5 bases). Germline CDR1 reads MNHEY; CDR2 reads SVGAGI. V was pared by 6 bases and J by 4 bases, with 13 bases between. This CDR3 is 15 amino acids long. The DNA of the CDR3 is TGTGCCAGCAGCCCGCCGGGGGGGTATAATTCACCCCTCCACTTT. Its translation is CASSPPGGYNSPLHF.

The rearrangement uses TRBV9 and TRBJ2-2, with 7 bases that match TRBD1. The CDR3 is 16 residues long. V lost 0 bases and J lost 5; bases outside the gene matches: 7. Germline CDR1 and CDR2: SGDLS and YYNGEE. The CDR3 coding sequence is TGTGCCAGCAGCGTAGCTCTAGGGGGCCCAACCGGGGAGCTGTTTTTT. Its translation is CASSVALGGPTGELFF.

CDR3 in DNA: TGCAGTGCTAGATCGACAGGACACCCAACCTACAATGAGCAGTTCTTC. Its translation: CSARSTGHPTYNEQFF. The V and J genes are TRBV20-1 and TRBJ2-1; D perhaps matches TRBD1 (6 bases). V lost 2 bases, J lost 2 bases, and 16 bases lay in between. The CDR3 contains 16 residues. Germline assignment: CDR1 DFQATT and CDR2 SNEGSKA (reference sequence).

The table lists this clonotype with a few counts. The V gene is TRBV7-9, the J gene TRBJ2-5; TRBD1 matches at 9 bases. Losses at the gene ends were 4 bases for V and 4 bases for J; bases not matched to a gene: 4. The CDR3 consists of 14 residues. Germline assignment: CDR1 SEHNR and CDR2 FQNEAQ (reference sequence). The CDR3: CASSSTGGGETQYF. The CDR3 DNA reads TGTGCCAGCAGCTCCACAGGGGGCGGAGAGACCCAGTACTTC.

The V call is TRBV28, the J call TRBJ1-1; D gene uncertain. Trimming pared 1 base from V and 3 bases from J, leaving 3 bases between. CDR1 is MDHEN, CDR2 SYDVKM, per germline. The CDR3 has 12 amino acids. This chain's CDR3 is CASSLFHTEAFF. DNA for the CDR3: TGTGCCAGCAGTTTATTCCACACTGAAGCTTTCTTT.

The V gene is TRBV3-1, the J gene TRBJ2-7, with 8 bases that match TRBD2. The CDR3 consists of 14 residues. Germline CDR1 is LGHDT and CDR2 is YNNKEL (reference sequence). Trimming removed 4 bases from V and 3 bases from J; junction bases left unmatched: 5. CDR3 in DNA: TGTGCCAGCAGCCCAACGGGAGGGCTCTACGAGCAGTACTTC. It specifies CASSPTGGLYEQYF.

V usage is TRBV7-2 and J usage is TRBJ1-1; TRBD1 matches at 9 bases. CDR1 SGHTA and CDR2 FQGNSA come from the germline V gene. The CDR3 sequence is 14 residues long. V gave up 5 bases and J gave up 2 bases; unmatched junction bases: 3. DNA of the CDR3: TGTGCCAGCAGCAAGGGACAGGGCAACACTGAAGCTTTCTTT. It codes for CASSKGQGNTEAFF.

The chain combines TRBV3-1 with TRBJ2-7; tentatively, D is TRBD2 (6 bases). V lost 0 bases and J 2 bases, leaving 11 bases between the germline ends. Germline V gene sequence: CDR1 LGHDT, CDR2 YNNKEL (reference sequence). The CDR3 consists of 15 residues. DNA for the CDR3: TGTGCCAGCAGCCAAGATTTGGACTACGCCTACGAGCAGTACTTC. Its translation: CASSQDLDYAYEQYF.

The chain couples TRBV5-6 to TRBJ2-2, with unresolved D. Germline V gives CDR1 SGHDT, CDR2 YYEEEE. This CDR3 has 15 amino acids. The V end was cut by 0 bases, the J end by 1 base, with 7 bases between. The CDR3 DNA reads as TGTGCCAGCAGCTTGGCCATACAGAACACCGGGGAGCTGTTTTTT. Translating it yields CASSLAIQNTGELFF.

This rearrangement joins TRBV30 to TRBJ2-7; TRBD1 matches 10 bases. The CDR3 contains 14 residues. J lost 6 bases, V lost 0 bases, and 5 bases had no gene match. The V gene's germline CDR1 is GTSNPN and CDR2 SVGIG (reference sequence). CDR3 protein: CAWSVGQGVSEQYF. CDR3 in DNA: TGTGCCTGGAGTGTAGGACAGGGGGTTAGCGAGCAGTACTTC.

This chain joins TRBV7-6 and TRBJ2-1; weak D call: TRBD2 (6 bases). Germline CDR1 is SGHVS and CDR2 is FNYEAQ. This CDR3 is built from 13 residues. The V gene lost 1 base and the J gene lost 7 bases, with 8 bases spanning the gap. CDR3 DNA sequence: TGTGCCAGCAGCTTAGAACGGGGGAATGAGCAGTTCTTC. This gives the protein CASSLERGNEQFF.

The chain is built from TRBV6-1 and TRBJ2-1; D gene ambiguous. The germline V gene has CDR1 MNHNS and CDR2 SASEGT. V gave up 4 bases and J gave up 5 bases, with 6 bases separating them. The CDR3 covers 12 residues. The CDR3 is CASSAYNNEQFF. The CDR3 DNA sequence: TGTGCCAGCAGTGCCTACAACAATGAGCAGTTCTTC.